Here is one T cell receptor (beta chain) with its context. The method was immunoSEQ multiplex PCR; TCRdb's version includes in-frame clones alone and lacks a portion of them. The data show 300,000 to 450,000 clones, about 87% seen once. V lost 5 bases, J lost 2 bases, and 13 bases lay in between. Germline values: CDR1 PRHDT, CDR2 FYEKMQ (reference sequence). The CDR3 is 15 amino acids. This sample is drawn from a study of blood T cell repertoires in COVID-19. Across the whole study: Sample material is recorded as cDNA or gDNA derived from T cells, B-cell-depleted T cells, or PBMCs.

Sequenced material: peripheral blood. This chain joins TRBV13 and TRBJ1-3; a possible D gene is TRBD1 (5 bases). This receptor was identified in a woman in her 30s with COVID-19, enrolled during active disease. The CDR3 bases are TGTGCCAGCAGCGACCGCGGGGGTACTGGAAACACCATATATTTT. It translates to CASSDRGGTGNTIYF.